This TCR beta chain emerged from a study of T cells in Graves' hyperthyroidism and ophthalmopathy. Looking at the study overall: Peripheral blood specimens were obtained at initial diagnosis, prior to any treatment.

This clonotype was seen ten or more times. This CDR3 contains 13 residues. V dropped 0 bases and J dropped 8 bases, with 11 bases sitting between them. Germline values: CDR1 SGHDT, CDR2 YYEEEE. Amplification of TCR beta CDR3 regions was performed using RNA transcripts as template. A set of HTBI primers served as the primers for a first-round RT-PCR of the TCR CDR3. TCRdb recomputed calls from the multiplex PCR reads with MiXCR, one row per CDR3 protein. Here the sample spans fewer than 450,000 distinct CDR3 sequences, approximately 18% being singletons. The TCR sequence derives from a woman in her twenties or thirties with Graves' hyperthyroidism that later progressed to Graves' ophthalmopathy. The chain couples TRBV5-6 to TRBJ1-1; no clear D gene. Sequenced material: blood. The CDR3 here is CASSLAAGGEAFF. CDR3 nucleotide sequence: TGTGCCAGCAGCTTGGCGGCGGGAGGAGAAGCTTTCTTT. Full variable domain (rest looked up from reference TRBV5-6 and TRBJ1-1): DAGVTQSPTHLIKTRGQQVTLRCSPKSGHDTVSWYQQALGQGPQFIFQYYEEEERQRGNFPDRFSGHQFPNYSSELNVNALLLGDSALYLCASSLAAGGEAFFGQGTRLTVV.